The rows below give T cell receptor beta chains drawn from one sample of a study of control samples from healthy donors and cancer patients. The protocol was immunoSEQ multiplex PCR, while the TCRdb copy is restricted to in-frame clones and leaves out a portion. This table holds under 450,000 clones, 80% to 95% found once. Sequenced material: PBMCs. These receptors originate from a man aged 35 to 55 with head and neck cancer. The CDR3 runs from the conserved cysteine through the conserved F or W. A D gene is named only where the DNA matches it firmly. Expanded clones get a size class; other rows say once, few or many, or leave the size out.

size,J,D,V,CDR3,DNA
.,TRBJ2-2,.,TRBV19,CASSIRPRTGELFF,TGTGCCAGTAGTATTAGGCCGAGGACCGGGGAGCTGTTTTTT
.,TRBJ2-7,TRBD1,TRBV7-2,CASSLGQGQSYEQYF,TGTGCCAGCAGCTTGGGACAGGGGCAATCCTACGAGCAGTACTTC
.,TRBJ2-3,.,TRBV28,CASSLRAGRTDTQYF,TGTGCCAGCAGTTTAAGGGCGGGGCGCACAGATACGCAGTATTTT
.,TRBJ2-3,.,TRBV7-3,CASSSGAEWSDTQYF,TGTGCCAGCAGCTCTGGGGCGGAGTGGTCAGATACGCAGTATTTT
.,TRBJ1-5,TRBD1,TRBV6-6,CASSKDRANQPQHF,TGTGCCAGCAGTAAGGACAGGGCGAATCAGCCCCAGCATTTT
.,TRBJ1-1,.,TRBV6-5,CASSDGSLMNTEAFF,TGTGCCAGCAGCGACGGGAGCCTCATGAACACTGAAGCTTTCTTT
.,TRBJ2-3,TRBD2,TRBV9,CASSGGTSGATDTQYF,TGTGCCAGCAGCGGAGGAACTAGCGGAGCCACAGATACGCAGTATTTT
once,TRBJ1-5,.,TRBV19,CASNREVSDQPQHF,TGTGCCAGTAACCGGGAGGTCTCGGATCAGCCCCAGCATTTT
.,TRBJ2-5,.,TRBV5-1,CASSSQAGLETQYF,TGCGCCAGCAGCTCGCAGGCAGGGTTAGAGACCCAGTACTTC
.,TRBJ2-7,.,TRBV12-3/TRBV12-4,CASSLEGLSEF,TGTGCCAGCAGTTTAGAAGGACTCTCAGAGTTC
.,TRBJ2-2,.,TRBV25-1,CASSEYRVGNTGELFF,TGTGCCAGCAGTGAATACAGGGTGGGGAACACCGGGGAGCTGTTTTTT
.,TRBJ1-1,.,TRBV7-8,CASSLETPVNTEAFF,TGTGCCAGCAGCTTAGAAACACCAGTGAACACTGAAGCTTTCTTT
.,TRBJ1-2,.,TRBV6-2/TRBV6-3,CASRYTGSGYGYTF,TGTGCCAGCAGATACACAGGGAGCGGCTATGGCTACACCTTC
.,TRBJ1-2,.,TRBV6-2/TRBV6-3,CASSYTSPKGYTF,TGTGCCAGCAGTTACACCTCTCCGAAAGGCTACACCTTC
.,TRBJ1-6,TRBD1,TRBV5-8,CASSLWTGTERSPLHF,TGTGCCAGCAGCTTGTGGACGGGGACAGAACGTTCACCCCTCCACTTT
.,TRBJ2-5,.,TRBV29-1,CSVGSQTVQETQYF,TGCAGCGTTGGCTCACAGACAGTCCAAGAGACCCAGTACTTC
once,TRBJ2-5,TRBD1,TRBV5-4,CASSTGGQETQYF,TGTGCCAGCAGCACAGGGGGTCAAGAGACCCAGTACTTC
.,TRBJ1-5,.,TRBV24-1,CATSDGKQPQHF,TGTGCCACCAGTGACGGCAAACAGCCCCAGCATTTT